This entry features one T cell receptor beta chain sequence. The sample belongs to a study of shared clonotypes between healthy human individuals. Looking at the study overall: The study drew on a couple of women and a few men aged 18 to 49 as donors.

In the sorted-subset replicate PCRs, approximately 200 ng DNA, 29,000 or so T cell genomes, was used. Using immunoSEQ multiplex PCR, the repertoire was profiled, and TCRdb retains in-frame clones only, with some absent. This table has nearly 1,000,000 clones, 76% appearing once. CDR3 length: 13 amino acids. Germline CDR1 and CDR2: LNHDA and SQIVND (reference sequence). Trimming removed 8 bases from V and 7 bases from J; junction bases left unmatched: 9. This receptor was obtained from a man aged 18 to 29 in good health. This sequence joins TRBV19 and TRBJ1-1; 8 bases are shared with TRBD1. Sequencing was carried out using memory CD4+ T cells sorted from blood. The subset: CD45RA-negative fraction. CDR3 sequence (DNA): TGTGCCAGTTGTGAAGGACAGGGCTATGAAGCTTTCTTT. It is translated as CASCEGQGYEAFF.